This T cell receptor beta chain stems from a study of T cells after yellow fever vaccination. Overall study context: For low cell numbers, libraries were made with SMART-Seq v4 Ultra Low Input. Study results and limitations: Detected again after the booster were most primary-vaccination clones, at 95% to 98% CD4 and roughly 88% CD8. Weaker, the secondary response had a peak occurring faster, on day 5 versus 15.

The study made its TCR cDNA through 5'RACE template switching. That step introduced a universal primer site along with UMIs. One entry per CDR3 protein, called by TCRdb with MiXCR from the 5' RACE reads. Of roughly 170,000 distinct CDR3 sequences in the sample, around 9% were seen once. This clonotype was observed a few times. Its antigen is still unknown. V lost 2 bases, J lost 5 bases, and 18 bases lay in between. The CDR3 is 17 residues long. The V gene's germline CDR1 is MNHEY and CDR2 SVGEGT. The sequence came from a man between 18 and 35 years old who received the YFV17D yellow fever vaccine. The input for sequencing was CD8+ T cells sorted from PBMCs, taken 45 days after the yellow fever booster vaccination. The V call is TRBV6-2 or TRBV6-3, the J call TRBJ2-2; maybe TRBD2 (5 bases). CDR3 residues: CASSYPSPGPGTGELFF. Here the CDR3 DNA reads TGTGCCAGCAGTTACCCGTCGCCGGGCCCGGGGACCGGGGAGCTGTTTTTT.